Listed below are T cell receptor beta chains from one sample, sequenced in a study of blood T cell repertoires in COVID-19. Data came from immunoSEQ multiplex PCR; TCRdb stores just in-frame clones and leaves some out. The table has about 260,000 clones, around four fifths seen once. The sample comprised PBMCs or T cells enriched from blood (not recorded which). The receptors were gathered from a man aged 25 to 40 with acute COVID-19. Both conserved end residues are part of each CDR3. Each record gives: D gene, V gene, clone size, J gene, CDR3 protein, CDR3 DNA. A D gene is named only where the DNA matches it firmly. A row's size may be missing; if present it is once, few, many or a size class.

-	TRBV19	-	TRBJ1-4	CASRKYKSGVGEKLFF	TGTGCCAGTAGGAAGTATAAATCAGGGGTTGGAGAAAAACTGTTTTTT
-	TRBV2	-	TRBJ1-4	CASKTDPRTNEKLFF	TGTGCCAGCAAGACAGACCCTCGCACTAATGAAAAACTGTTTTTT
TRBD1	TRBV19	-	TRBJ1-6	CASGQGYNSPLHF	TGTGCCAGCGGACAGGGCTATAATTCACCCCTCCACTTT
-	TRBV29-1	-	TRBJ1-3	CSVEAPGLSGNTIYF	TGCAGCGTTGAAGCCCCAGGCCTCTCTGGAAACACCATATATTTT
-	TRBV6-5	-	TRBJ2-2	CASSYYTGTGELFF	TGTGCCAGCAGTTACTACACAGGGACCGGGGAGCTGTTTTTT
-	TRBV2	-	TRBJ1-4	CASSVGAVREKLFF	TGTGCCAGCAGTGTGGGGGCCGTCAGAGAAAAACTGTTTTTT
-	TRBV2	-	TRBJ1-1	CASRQQGVEAFF	TGTGCCAGCAGACAACAGGGCGTTGAAGCTTTCTTT
TRBD1	TRBV6-5	-	TRBJ1-2	CASGTGGIHGYTF	TGTGCCAGCGGCACAGGGGGCATCCATGGCTACACCTTC
-	TRBV4-1	-	TRBJ2-1	CASSQAQGTSYNEQFF	TGCGCCAGCAGCCAAGCGCAGGGGACGTCCTACAATGAGCAGTTCTTC
TRBD1	TRBV7-9	few	TRBJ1-6	CASSLGQGFSNSPLHF	TGTGCCAGCAGCTTAGGACAGGGCTTCTCTAATTCACCCCTCCACTTT
-	TRBV5-1	-	TRBJ1-1	CASSQRQLMNTEAFF	TGTGCCAGCAGCCAGAGACAGTTAATGAACACTGAAGCTTTCTTT
TRBD2	TRBV18	-	TRBJ2-1	CASSPESGLAAYNEQFF	TGTGCCAGCTCACCAGAGTCGGGACTAGCAGCCTACAATGAGCAGTTCTTC
-	TRBV4-3	-	TRBJ2-5	CASSRDSHQETQYF	TGCGCCAGCAGCCGTGACAGCCACCAAGAGACCCAGTACTTC
-	TRBV7-9	-	TRBJ1-1	CASSFGSNTEAFF	TGTGCCAGCAGCTTCGGGAGTAACACTGAAGCTTTCTTT
-	TRBV5-1	-	TRBJ1-1	CASSQTLMNTEAFF	TGCGCCAGCAGCCAAACTTTAATGAACACTGAAGCTTTCTTT
TRBD2	TRBV6-4	-	TRBJ2-3	CASSALAGGTDTQYF	TGTGCCAGCAGTGCCCTAGCGGGAGGCACAGATACGCAGTATTTT
-	TRBV9	-	TRBJ2-3	CASSSLPNTDTQYF	TGTGCCAGCAGCTCACTCCCCAACACAGATACGCAGTATTTT
-	TRBV19	-	TRBJ2-3	CATIPWGADTQYF	TGTGCCACCATCCCCTGGGGGGCAGATACGCAGTATTTT
TRBD1	TRBV6-1	-	TRBJ1-2	CASSEANWRDRAYGYTF	TGTGCCAGCAGTGAAGCCAACTGGCGAGACAGGGCGTATGGCTACACCTTC
TRBD2	TRBV4-2	-	TRBJ2-3	CASSPGLAGRADTQYF	TGTGCCAGCAGCCCGGGACTAGCGGGAAGGGCAGATACGCAGTATTTT
-	TRBV28	-	TRBJ1-3	CASSPGPSSGNTIYF	TGTGCCAGCAGCCCCGGCCCTAGCTCTGGAAACACCATATATTTT
-	TRBV5-6	-	TRBJ2-2	CASSLAVGELFF	TGTGCCAGCAGCTTGGCCGTCGGGGAGCTGTTTTTT
-	TRBV2	-	TRBJ2-2	CASRSEGATGELFF	TGTGCCAGCAGGTCGGAGGGGGCAACCGGGGAGCTGTTTTTT
TRBD1	TRBV10-3	-	TRBJ1-1	CAISEMQGGSFF	TGTGCCATCAGTGAGATGCAGGGGGGATCTTTCTTT
TRBD1	TRBV27	-	TRBJ1-4	CASSKDRPGPEKLFF	TGTGCCAGCAGTAAGGACAGGCCCGGCCCTGAAAAACTGTTTTTT
-	TRBV15	few	TRBJ1-2	CATGNRQGYGYTF	TGTGCCACTGGGAACCGCCAGGGGTATGGCTACACCTTC
-	TRBV9	-	TRBJ1-4	CASSAAGAVNEKLFF	TGTGCCAGCAGCGCCGCGGGGGCCGTGAATGAAAAACTGTTTTTT
TRBD2	TRBV27	-	TRBJ2-2	CASSLKAGVSGTGELFF	TGTGCCAGCAGTTTAAAAGCGGGAGTTTCGGGCACCGGGGAGCTGTTTTTT
-	TRBV6-6	-	TRBJ2-1	CASREAGQYNEQFF	TGTGCCAGCAGGGAGGCAGGACAGTACAATGAGCAGTTCTTC
-	TRBV18	-	TRBJ1-4	CASSPGRGNEKLFF	TGTGCCAGCTCACCCGGCAGGGGTAATGAAAAACTGTTTTTT
-	TRBV5-1	-	TRBJ1-1	CASSSGQPIMNTEAFF	TGCGCCAGCAGCTCGGGACAACCTATCATGAACACTGAAGCTTTCTTT
-	TRBV7-9	-	TRBJ2-6	CASSLVPGGANVLTF	TGTGCCAGCAGCTTAGTACCCGGGGGGGCCAACGTCCTGACTTTC
-	TRBV5-8	-	TRBJ2-5	CASSLASRLETQYF	TGTGCCAGCAGCTTGGCCTCTAGGTTGGAGACCCAGTACTTC
TRBD2	TRBV18	-	TRBJ2-1	CASSGSRESAYNEQFF	TGTGCCAGCTCGGGGTCGCGGGAGTCCGCATACAATGAGCAGTTCTTC
-	TRBV5-1	-	TRBJ1-3	CASSLTAGTSGNTIYF	TGTGCCAGCAGCTTGACTGCGGGGACCTCTGGAAACACCATATATTTT
-	TRBV27	-	TRBJ1-2	CASSLTSTGLGYTF	TGTGCCAGCAGTTTAACGTCAACAGGGTTGGGCTACACCTTC
-	TRBV29-1	-	TRBJ1-1	CSGTGTGEAFF	TGCAGCGGCACAGGGACGGGTGAAGCTTTCTTT
-	TRBV7-9	-	TRBJ2-5	CASSPSVEETQYF	TGTGCCAGCAGCCCCTCGGTGGAAGAGACCCAGTACTTC
-	TRBV4-2	-	TRBJ2-2	CATGAGELFF	TGTGCCACAGGGGCCGGGGAGCTGTTTTTT
TRBD1	TRBV5-6	-	TRBJ1-6	CASSLVRQGDTLHF	TGTGCCAGCAGCTTGGTACGTCAGGGGGATACCCTCCACTTT
TRBD2	TRBV7-2	-	TRBJ2-5	CASSLMRLAGGNLGETQYF	TGTGCCAGCAGCTTAATGCGACTAGCGGGAGGAAATCTGGGAGAGACCCAGTACTTC
TRBD1	TRBV7-3	-	TRBJ1-1	CASSRDRYTEAFF	TGTGCCAGCAGCCGGGACAGATACACTGAAGCTTTCTTT
-	TRBV5-5	-	TRBJ2-3	CASSLLAGRDTQYF	TGTGCCAGCAGCTTGTTGGCGGGGCGGGATACGCAGTATTTT
TRBD2	TRBV27	once	TRBJ2-3	CASRSPSGRPTPSTDTQYF	TGTGCCAGCAGATCCCCTAGCGGGAGGCCTACTCCTAGCACAGATACGCAGTATTTT
-	TRBV9	few	TRBJ2-2	CASSVGANANTGELFF	TGTGCCAGCAGCGTGGGGGCTAATGCGAACACCGGGGAGCTGTTTTTT
-	TRBV5-4	-	TRBJ2-1	CASNVRGSYNEQFF	TGTGCCAGCAACGTCAGGGGTTCCTACAATGAGCAGTTCTTC
TRBD2	TRBV12-5	many	TRBJ2-5	CASGLSSSGQETQYF	TGTGCTAGTGGTTTGTCCTCTAGCGGTCAAGAGACCCAGTACTTC
-	TRBV7-2	-	TRBJ1-1	CASSFEATAEAFF	TGTGCCAGCAGCTTTGAAGCAACTGCCGAAGCTTTCTTT
TRBD2	TRBV11-2	-	TRBJ2-1	CASSLSGGQYEQFF	TGTGCCAGCAGCTTAAGCGGGGGGCAATATGAGCAGTTCTTC
-	TRBV4-3	-	TRBJ2-1	CASSQGVDEQFF	TGCGCCAGCAGCCAAGGCGTGGATGAGCAGTTCTTC
-	TRBV4-3	-	TRBJ1-2	CASSQDIRGNGYTF	TGCGCCAGCAGCCAAGACATAAGGGGAAATGGCTACACCTTC
-	TRBV5-4	-	TRBJ1-3	CASSSLRGNTIYF	TGTGCCAGCAGCTCCCTCCGTGGAAACACCATATATTTT
TRBD1	TRBV5-4	-	TRBJ1-2	CASSPVQGLSGYTF	TGTGCCAGCAGCCCGGTACAGGGGCTGAGTGGCTACACCTTC
TRBD1	TRBV6-5	-	TRBJ2-3	CALDRGRTDTQYF	TGTGCCCTGGACAGGGGGCGAACAGATACGCAGTATTTT
TRBD2	TRBV24-1	-	TRBJ2-3	CATGTSDPDTQYF	TGTGCCACCGGGACTAGCGACCCAGATACGCAGTATTTT
TRBD2	TRBV7-2	few	TRBJ2-3	CASSELAGPTDTQYF	TGTGCCAGCAGTGAGCTAGCGGGGCCCACAGATACGCAGTATTTT
-	TRBV11-2	-	TRBJ1-4	CASSLVGAPNEKLFF	TGTGCCAGCAGCTTAGTTGGGGCTCCTAATGAAAAACTGTTTTTT